The entry that follows covers one T cell receptor beta chain sequence. This sample is drawn from a study of control samples from healthy donors and cancer patients. The method was immunoSEQ multiplex PCR; TCRdb's version includes in-frame clones alone and lacks a portion of them. The sample shows about 130,000 clones, 92% of them seen only once. V gave up 3 bases and J gave up 2 bases, with 13 bases separating them. CDR3 length: 15 amino acids. In germline, CDR1 is LNHDA, CDR2 SQIVND (reference sequence). The receptor was isolated from a woman aged 45-65 years in good health. The chain uses TRBV19 and TRBJ1-1; tentatively, D is TRBD1 (6 bases). The sequenced sample was blood. CDR3 bases: TGTGCCAGTAGTATGGTTGGGGGGGCCAACACTGAAGCTTTCTTT. Residues: CASSMVGGANTEAFF.